Listed below are T cell receptor beta chains from one sample, sequenced in a study of cytomegalovirus exposure and HLA in healthy donors. Some clones are missing from TCRdb's copy, which holds only in-frame ones; the method was immunoSEQ multiplex PCR. The table lists some 140,000 clones, 76% of them singletons. Material for sequencing was PBMCs. The receptors stem from a man aged 40-55 years in good health and CMV-seronegative. CDR3s include the opening cysteine and the closing phenylalanine or tryptophan.

length	V	J	CDR3
12	TRBV6-1	TRBJ1-1	CASWGGNTEAFF
12	TRBV18	TRBJ1-1	CASSLQQNEAFF
17	TRBV7-7	TRBJ2-5	CASSLGQGLEPQETQYF
21	TRBV7-7	TRBJ2-1	CASSVGHSRGEYDSSYNEQFF
15	TRBV19	TRBJ2-1	CASSSGTSGYNEQFF
16	TRBV6-6	TRBJ2-1	CASTPEGTGAYNEQFF
16	TRBV2	TRBJ1-4	CASSGVSRASNEKLFF
16	TRBV9	TRBJ2-1	CASSVEWTSGSHEQFF
15	TRBV6-6	TRBJ2-1	CASSSPGLATGEQFF
12	TRBV19	TRBJ1-3	CASRSSGNTIYF
14	TRBV7-9	TRBJ2-3	CASSSGLGTDTQYF
15	TRBV4-3	TRBJ1-4	CASSQDLGEMPKLFF
13	TRBV6-4	TRBJ2-3	CATASGSTDTQYF
14	TRBV19	TRBJ2-1	CASAWGQRQNEQFF
14	TRBV30	TRBJ1-1	CAWSVSGWVTEAFF
14	TRBV7-3	TRBJ1-1	CASSPWGGSTEAFF
14	TRBV5-6	TRBJ2-7	CASSVGTATYEQYF
15	TRBV5-5	TRBJ1-1	CASSPRGQGRVEAFF
18	TRBV4-3	TRBJ2-1	CASSQDATSGGHHNEQFF
14	TRBV6-5	TRBJ1-2	CASSYSSWENGYTF
15	TRBV6-1	TRBJ2-2	CASRLGQAYTGELFF
14	TRBV11-2	TRBJ2-5	CASSYDRGQETQYF
15	TRBV7-3	TRBJ2-1	CASSLGQGIHNEQFF
14	TRBV29-1	TRBJ2-7	CSVEDEAHSYEQYF
15	TRBV2	TRBJ1-1	CASSPDPFRQGEAFF
10	TRBV6-1	TRBJ2-7	CASSESRDYF
12	TRBV5-1	TRBJ1-2	CASSARDSRYTF
14	TRBV6-1	TRBJ2-1	CASSAMADYNEQFF
13	TRBV14	TRBJ2-7	CASSGQTPSEQYF
14	TRBV27	TRBJ2-7	CASSLLGDSYEQYF
16	TRBV14	TRBJ2-5	CASSQGTGWGLETQYF
16	TRBV5-5	TRBJ2-5	CASSLSWGTRSETQYF
14	TRBV7-9	TRBJ2-2	CASSLAQGTGELFF
14	TRBV19	TRBJ2-4	CASTPPGGVGIQYF
15	TRBV4-3	TRBJ1-2	CASSQEPTGNDGYTF
16	TRBV9	TRBJ2-2	CASSPLLAERTGELFF
13	TRBV30	TRBJ1-5	CALTTGASQPQHF
15	TRBV2	TRBJ2-7	CASSPGLAASYEQYF
14	TRBV4-3	TRBJ2-7	CASSQDRGAEKTYF
14	TRBV28	TRBJ1-1	CASSLAGYGTEAFF
11	TRBV30	TRBJ2-7	CAQGQAYEQYF
13	TRBV28	TRBJ1-5	CASEDYSNQPQHF
14	TRBV10-1	TRBJ2-7	CANQTREEVYEQYF
11	TRBV20-1	TRBJ1-4	CSAAEDEKLFF
16	TRBV4-1	TRBJ1-1	CASSQPPGQQNTEAFF
16	TRBV7-8	TRBJ2-3	CASSLRGTVGTDTQYF
15	TRBV11-2	TRBJ1-1	CASSLPLARNTEAFF
15	TRBV6-5	TRBJ2-7	CASRLLAGASYEQYF
15	TRBV30	TRBJ1-4	CAWSITGGTNEKLFF
15	TRBV27	TRBJ1-2	CASSFNGQGKYGYTF
15	TRBV10-3	TRBJ1-1	CAISDRGRMNTEAFF
15	TRBV19	TRBJ1-2	CASSPSAGTEGSYTF
17	TRBV7-3	TRBJ2-2	CASSFLPLETDTGELFF